A selection of T cell receptor beta chains follows, all from one sample in a study of OX40 agonist ivuxolimab in advanced cancers. Produced via immunoSEQ multiplex PCR; TCRdb's table is partial and in-frame only. The sample has roughly 38,000 clones, around four fifths seen once. The sequences come from CD4+ or CD8+ T cells sorted from blood, collected in a trial of the OX40 agonist ivuxolimab. Every receptor here comes from an adult with an advanced solid tumor such as melanoma, head and neck, liver or kidney cancer. The CDR3 runs from the conserved cysteine through the conserved F or W. The D gene is left open where the match is weak. Clone size is given for some rows only: seen once, a few or many times, or a class if the clone is expanded.

d_call clone_size j_call v_call cdr3_nt cdr3_aa
TRBD2 - TRBJ2-1 TRBV9 TGTGCCAGCAGCGTAGGGACTAGTTCCTACAATGAGCAGTTCTTC CASSVGTSSYNEQFF
- - TRBJ2-3 TRBV29-1 TGCAGCGTTGTTCCCGTGATCCCCTCCACAGATACGCAGTATTTT CSVVPVIPSTDTQYF
TRBD1 - TRBJ2-6 TRBV2 TGTGCCAGCAGTGAGCAGGGGGCTCGCTCTGGGGCCAACGTCCTGACTTTC CASSEQGARSGANVLTF
- - TRBJ1-4 TRBV19 TGTGCCAGTAGACCAAGATTTAATGAAAAACTGTTTTTT CASRPRFNEKLFF
TRBD1 once TRBJ2-7 TRBV18 TGTGCCAGCTCATCTTGGAACAGGGGGCTCGAGCAGTACTTC CASSSWNRGLEQYF
- - TRBJ2-7 TRBV6-5 TGTGCCAGCAGTTACTCCAGGGCTAGCTACCTCTACGAGCAGTACTTC CASSYSRASYLYEQYF
- - TRBJ1-3 TRBV29-1 TGCAGCGTTGACGACGTGGGCCACACCATATATTTT CSVDDVGHTIYF
- - TRBJ2-7 TRBV14 TGTGCCAGCAGCCTAAACTGGTTTGGCGAGCAGTACTTC CASSLNWFGEQYF
- - TRBJ2-7 TRBV18 TGTGCCAGCTCACCACAAAGGGGCCCAAGCTCCTACGAGCAGTACTTC CASSPQRGPSSYEQYF
TRBD1 - TRBJ2-1 TRBV30 TGTGCCTGGAGGCTTCTACAGGGGGATGAGCAGTTCTTC CAWRLLQGDEQFF
- once TRBJ2-7 TRBV7-2 TGTGCCAGCAGCTTAGGGTTTGGAGGGCCGGACTACGAGCAGTACTTC CASSLGFGGPDYEQYF
- - TRBJ1-2 TRBV5-4 TGTGCCAGCAGCTTAGCTACGTCAGATGGCTACACCTTC CASSLATSDGYTF
- - TRBJ2-7 TRBV7-6 TGTGCCAGCAGCTTAGTTCCGGGACAGCGGGGCTCCTACGAGCAGTACTTC CASSLVPGQRGSYEQYF
- - TRBJ1-2 TRBV28 TGTGCCAGCGACCATGGGGGTTCAAGGGCTAACTATGGCTACACCTTC CASDHGGSRANYGYTF
TRBD1 few TRBJ2-5 TRBV2 TGTGCCAGCAGTGGCGAACAGGGGGAGACCCAGTACTTC CASSGEQGETQYF
- - TRBJ2-7 TRBV11-3 TGTGCCAGCAGCTCCCACGGCAGCTACGAGCAGTACTTC CASSSHGSYEQYF
- - TRBJ1-5 TRBV10-2 TGCGCCAGCAGTGCCACGGAGGGCCAGCCCCAGCATTTT CASSATEGQPQHF
- - TRBJ2-6 TRBV18 TGTGCCAGCTCACCTTCCGGGGCCAACGTCCTGACTTTC CASSPSGANVLTF
- - TRBJ2-7 TRBV10-2 TGCGCCACCCTCGATGGGGGGCCCCACGAGCAGTACTTC CATLDGGPHEQYF
TRBD2 once TRBJ2-3 TRBV7-9 TGTGCCAGCAGCCAGGACCCGACTAGCTGGGATACGCAGTATTTT CASSQDPTSWDTQYF
TRBD1 - TRBJ2-3 TRBV18 TGTGCCAGCTCACTCAGGACAGGAGAGACGAGACGAAGCCACACAGATACGCAGTATTTT CASSLRTGETRRSHTDTQYF
- - TRBJ1-1 TRBV29-1 TGCAGCGTTTCCCGTCGGGGGAACACTGAAGCTTTCTTT CSVSRRGNTEAFF
- few TRBJ2-1 TRBV1 TGCACCAGCAGCCAAAGTGACGTGACGGGAGTCGGCTACAATGAGCAGTTCTTC CTSSQSDVTGVGYNEQFF
TRBD1 - TRBJ1-2 TRBV6-5 TGTGCCAGCAGTCACGGGACAGGGGGCCAAGGCTACACCTTC CASSHGTGGQGYTF
- - TRBJ2-3 TRBV25-1 TGTGCCAGCGGCGTCGGGCAGGCCATCACAGATACGCAGTATTTT CASGVGQAITDTQYF
- - TRBJ2-1 TRBV30 TGTGCCTGGAGTGTAAATGACAATGAGCAGTTCTTC CAWSVNDNEQFF